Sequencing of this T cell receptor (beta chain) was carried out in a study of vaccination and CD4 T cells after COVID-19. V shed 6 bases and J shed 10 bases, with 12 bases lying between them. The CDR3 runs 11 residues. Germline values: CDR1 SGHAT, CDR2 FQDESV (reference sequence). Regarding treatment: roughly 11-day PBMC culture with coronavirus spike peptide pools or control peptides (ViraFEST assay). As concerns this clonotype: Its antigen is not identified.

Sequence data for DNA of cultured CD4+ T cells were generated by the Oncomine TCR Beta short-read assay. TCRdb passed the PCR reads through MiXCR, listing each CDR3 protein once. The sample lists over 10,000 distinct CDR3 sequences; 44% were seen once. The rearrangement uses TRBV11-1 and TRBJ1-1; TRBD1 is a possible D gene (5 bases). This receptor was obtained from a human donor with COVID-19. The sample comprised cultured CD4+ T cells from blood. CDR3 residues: CASRLGQGAFF. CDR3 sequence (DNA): TGTGCCAGCAGATTGGGGCAGGGAGCTTTCTTT.